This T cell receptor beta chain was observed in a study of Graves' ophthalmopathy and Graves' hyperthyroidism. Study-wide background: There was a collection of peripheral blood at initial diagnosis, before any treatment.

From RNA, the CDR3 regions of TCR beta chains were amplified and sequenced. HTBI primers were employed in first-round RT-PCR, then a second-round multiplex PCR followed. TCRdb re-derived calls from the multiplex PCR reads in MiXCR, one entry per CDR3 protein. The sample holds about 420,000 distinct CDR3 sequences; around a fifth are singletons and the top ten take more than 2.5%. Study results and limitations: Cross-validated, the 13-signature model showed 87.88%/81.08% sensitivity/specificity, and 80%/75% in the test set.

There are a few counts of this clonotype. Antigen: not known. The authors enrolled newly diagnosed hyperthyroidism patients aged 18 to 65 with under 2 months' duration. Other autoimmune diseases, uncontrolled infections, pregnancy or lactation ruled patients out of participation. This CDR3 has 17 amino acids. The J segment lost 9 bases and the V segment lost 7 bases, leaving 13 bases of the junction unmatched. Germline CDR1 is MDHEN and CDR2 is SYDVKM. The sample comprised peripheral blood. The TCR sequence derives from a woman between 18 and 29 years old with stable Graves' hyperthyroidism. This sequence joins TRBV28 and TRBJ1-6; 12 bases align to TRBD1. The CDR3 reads CASNPIPGTGGSSPLHF. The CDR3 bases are TGTGCCAGCAACCCCATCCCCGGGACAGGGGGCAGTTCACCCCTCCACTTT.